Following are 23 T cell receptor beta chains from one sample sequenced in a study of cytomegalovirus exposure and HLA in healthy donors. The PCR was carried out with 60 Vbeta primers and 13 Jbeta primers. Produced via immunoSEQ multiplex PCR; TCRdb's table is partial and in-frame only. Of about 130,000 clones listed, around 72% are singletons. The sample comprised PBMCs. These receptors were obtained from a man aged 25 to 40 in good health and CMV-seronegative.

The CDR3 nucleotides read TGTGCCAGCATTCCGGGGGGTGACTCTGGAAACACCATATATTTT. Translation gives CASIPGGDSGNTIYF. The chain uses TRBV28 and TRBJ1-3, with D maybe TRBD1 (5 bases). This CDR3 is 15 amino acids long. V was pared by 7 bases and J by 0 bases, with 13 bases between. Germline CDR1 and CDR2: MDHEN and SYDVKM. Variable domain in full (rest from reference TRBV28 and TRBJ1-3): DVKVTQSSRYLVKRTGEKVFLECVQDMDHENMFWYRQDPGLGLRLIYFSYDVKMKEKGDIPEGYSVSREKKERFSLILESASTNQTSMYLCASIPGGDSGNTIYFGEGSWLTVV.

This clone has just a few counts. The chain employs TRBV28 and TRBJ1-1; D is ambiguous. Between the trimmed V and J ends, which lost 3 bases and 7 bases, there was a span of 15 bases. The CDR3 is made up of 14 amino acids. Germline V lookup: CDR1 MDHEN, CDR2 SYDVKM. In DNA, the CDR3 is TGTGCCAGCAGTTTGTACACCTACGGGTATGAAGCTTTCTTT. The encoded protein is CASSLYTYGYEAFF. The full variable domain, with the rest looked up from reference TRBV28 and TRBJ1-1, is DVKVTQSSRYLVKRTGEKVFLECVQDMDHENMFWYRQDPGLGLRLIYFSYDVKMKEKGDIPEGYSVSREKKERFSLILESASTNQTSMYLCASSLYTYGYEAFFGQGTRLTVV.

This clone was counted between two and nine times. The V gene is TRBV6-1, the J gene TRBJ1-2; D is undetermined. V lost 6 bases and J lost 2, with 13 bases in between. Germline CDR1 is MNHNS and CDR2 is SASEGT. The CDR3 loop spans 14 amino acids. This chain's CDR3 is CASSEETNNYGYTF. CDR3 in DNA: TGTGCCAGCAGCGAGGAGACTAACAACTATGGCTACACCTTC.

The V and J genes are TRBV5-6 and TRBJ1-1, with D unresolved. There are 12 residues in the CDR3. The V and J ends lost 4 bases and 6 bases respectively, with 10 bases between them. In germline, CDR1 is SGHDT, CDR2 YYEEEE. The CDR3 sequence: CASSSFAPEAFF. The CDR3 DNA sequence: TGTGCCAGCAGCAGCTTCGCCCCTGAAGCTTTCTTT.

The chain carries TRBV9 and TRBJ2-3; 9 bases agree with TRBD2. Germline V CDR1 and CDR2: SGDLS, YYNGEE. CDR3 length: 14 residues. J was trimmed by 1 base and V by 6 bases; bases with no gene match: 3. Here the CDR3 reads CASTRTSGTDTQYF. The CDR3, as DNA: TGTGCCAGCACCCGGACTAGCGGCACAGATACGCAGTATTTT. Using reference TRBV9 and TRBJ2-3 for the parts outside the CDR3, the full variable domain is DSGVTQTPKHLITATGQRVTLRCSPRSGDLSVYWYQQSLDQGLQFLIQYYNGEERAKGNILERFSAQQFPDLHSELNLSSLELGDSALYFCASTRTSGTDTQYFGPGTRLTVL.

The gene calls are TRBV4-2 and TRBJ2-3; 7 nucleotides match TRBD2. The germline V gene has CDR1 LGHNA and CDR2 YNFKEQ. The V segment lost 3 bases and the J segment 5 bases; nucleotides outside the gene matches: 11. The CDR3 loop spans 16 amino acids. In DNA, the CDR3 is TGTGCCAGCAGCCAGCCGGGCGGGGGAACCGGAGATACGCAGTATTTT. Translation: CASSQPGGGTGDTQYF.

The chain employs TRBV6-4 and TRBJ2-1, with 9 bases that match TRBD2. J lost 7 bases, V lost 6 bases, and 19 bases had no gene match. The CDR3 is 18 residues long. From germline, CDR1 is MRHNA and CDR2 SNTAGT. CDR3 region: CASSAGGKRGVKGNEQFF. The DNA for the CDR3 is TGTGCCAGCAGCGCCGGGGGGAAGCGGGGGGTTAAAGGGAATGAGCAGTTCTTC.

Written as DNA, the CDR3 is TGTGCCAGCAGTGGGACAGTTGGACGCACAGATACGCAGTATTTT. This translates into CASSGTVGRTDTQYF. The rearrangement joins TRBV6-6 to TRBJ2-3; 7 bases map to TRBD1. Looked up from germline, CDR1 is MNHNY and CDR2 is SVGAGI (reference sequence). CDR3 length: 15 residues. J lost 1 base, V lost 5 bases, and 6 bases had no gene match.

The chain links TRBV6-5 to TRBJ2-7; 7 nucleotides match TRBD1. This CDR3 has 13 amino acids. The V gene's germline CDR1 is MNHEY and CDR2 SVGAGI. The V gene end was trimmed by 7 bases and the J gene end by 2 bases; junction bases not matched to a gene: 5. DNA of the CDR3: TGTGCCAGCAACAGGGACAGTACCTACGAGCAGTACTTC. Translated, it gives CASNRDSTYEQYF.

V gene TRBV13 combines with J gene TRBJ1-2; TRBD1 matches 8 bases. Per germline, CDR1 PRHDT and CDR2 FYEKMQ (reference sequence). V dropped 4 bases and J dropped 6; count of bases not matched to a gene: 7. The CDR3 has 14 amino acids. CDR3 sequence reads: CASSSQQGGHGYTF. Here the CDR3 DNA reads TGTGCCAGCAGCTCACAACAGGGGGGGCATGGCTACACCTTC.

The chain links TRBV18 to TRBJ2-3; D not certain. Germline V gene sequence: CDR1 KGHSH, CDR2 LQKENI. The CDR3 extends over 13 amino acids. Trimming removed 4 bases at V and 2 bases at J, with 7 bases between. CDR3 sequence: CASSQRATDTQYF. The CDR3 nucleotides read TGTGCCAGCTCACAGAGAGCCACAGATACGCAGTATTTT.

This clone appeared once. The CDR3 sequence: CASSPLTGFDEQFF. The CDR3, as DNA: TGTGCCAGCAGTCCGCTCACAGGGTTCGATGAGCAGTTCTTC. V usage is TRBV27 and J usage is TRBJ2-1, with a tentative D call TRBD1 (6 bases). V shed 5 bases and J shed 8 bases, with 16 bases lying between them. The CDR3 is 14 residues long. The V gene's germline CDR1 is MNHEY and CDR2 SMNVEV (reference sequence).

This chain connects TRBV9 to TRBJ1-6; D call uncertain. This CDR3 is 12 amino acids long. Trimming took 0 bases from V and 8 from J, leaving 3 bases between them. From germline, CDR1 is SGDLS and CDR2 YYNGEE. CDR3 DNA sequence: TGTGCCAGCAGCGTAGCCGATTCACCCCTCCACTTT. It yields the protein CASSVADSPLHF.

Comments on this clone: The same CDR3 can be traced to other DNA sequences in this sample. CDR3 coding DNA: TGTGCCAGCAGCCCCGGGTCCCAAGAGACCCAGTACTTC. Protein: CASSPGSQETQYF. The chain links TRBV11-3 to TRBJ2-5, with D unclear. The CDR3 totals 13 residues. V lost 5 bases, J lost 1 base, and 8 bases lay in between. Germline V CDR1 and CDR2: SGHNT, YENEEA.

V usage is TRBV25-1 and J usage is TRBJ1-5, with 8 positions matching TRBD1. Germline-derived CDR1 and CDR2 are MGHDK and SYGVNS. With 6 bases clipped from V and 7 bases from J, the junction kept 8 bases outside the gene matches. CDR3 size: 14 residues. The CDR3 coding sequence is TGTGCCAGCAGCACCAGCAGGGGGCAACAGCCCCAGCATTTT. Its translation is CASSTSRGQQPQHF.

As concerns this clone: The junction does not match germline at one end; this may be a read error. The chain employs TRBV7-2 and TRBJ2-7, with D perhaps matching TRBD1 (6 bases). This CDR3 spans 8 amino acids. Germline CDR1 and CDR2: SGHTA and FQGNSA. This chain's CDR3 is CATIGGGF. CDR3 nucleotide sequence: TGTGCCACCATAGGGGGTGGATTC.

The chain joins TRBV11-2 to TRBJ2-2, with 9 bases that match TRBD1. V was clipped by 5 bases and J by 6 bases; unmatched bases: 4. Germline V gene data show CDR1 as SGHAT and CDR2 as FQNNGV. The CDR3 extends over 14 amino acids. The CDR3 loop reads CASSANRGPGELFF. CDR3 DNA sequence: TGTGCCAGCAGCGCCAACAGGGGGCCCGGGGAGCTGTTTTTT.

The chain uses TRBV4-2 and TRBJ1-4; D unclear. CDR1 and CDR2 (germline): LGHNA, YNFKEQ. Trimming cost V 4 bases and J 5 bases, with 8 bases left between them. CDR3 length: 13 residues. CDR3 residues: CASSRRENEKLFF. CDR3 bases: TGTGCCAGCAGCCGGAGGGAAAATGAAAAACTGTTTTTT.

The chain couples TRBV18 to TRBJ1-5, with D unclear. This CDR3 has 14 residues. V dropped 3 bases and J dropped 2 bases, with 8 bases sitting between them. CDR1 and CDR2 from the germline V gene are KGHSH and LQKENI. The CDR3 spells CASSPSGGNQPQHF. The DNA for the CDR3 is TGTGCCAGCTCACCCTCCGGGGGCAATCAGCCCCAGCATTTT.

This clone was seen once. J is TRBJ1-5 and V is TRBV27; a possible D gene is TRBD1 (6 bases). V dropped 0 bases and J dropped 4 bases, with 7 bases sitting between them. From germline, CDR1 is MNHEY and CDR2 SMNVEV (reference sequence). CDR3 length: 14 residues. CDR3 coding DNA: TGTGCCAGCAGTTTATCGGGACAAAATCAGCCCCAGCATTTT. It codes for CASSLSGQNQPQHF.

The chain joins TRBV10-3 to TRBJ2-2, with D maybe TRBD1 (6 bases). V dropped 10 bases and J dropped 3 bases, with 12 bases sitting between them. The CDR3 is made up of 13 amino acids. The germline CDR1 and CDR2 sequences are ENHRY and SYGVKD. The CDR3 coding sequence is TGTGCCAGTTACAGGGAAGACACCGGGGAGCTGTTTTTT. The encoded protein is CASYREDTGELFF.

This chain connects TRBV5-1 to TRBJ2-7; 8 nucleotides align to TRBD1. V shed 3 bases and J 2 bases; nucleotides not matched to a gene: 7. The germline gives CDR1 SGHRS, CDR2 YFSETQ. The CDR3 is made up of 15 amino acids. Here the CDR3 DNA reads TGCGCCAGCAGCTCGACAGGGGTTAACGCCTACGAGCAGTACTTC. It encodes CASSSTGVNAYEQYF.

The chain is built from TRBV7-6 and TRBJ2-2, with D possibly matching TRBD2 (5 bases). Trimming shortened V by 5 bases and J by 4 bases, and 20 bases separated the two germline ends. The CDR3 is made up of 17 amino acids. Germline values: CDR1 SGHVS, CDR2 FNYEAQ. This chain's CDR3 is CASSPRPGITSTGELFF. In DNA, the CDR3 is TGTGCCAGCAGCCCCCGCCCGGGGATTACGAGCACCGGGGAGCTGTTTTTT.